This T cell receptor beta chain was identified in a study of blood T cell repertoires in COVID-19. The participants were between about 18 and 90 years old and came from fewer than 25 US areas. In Cohort 3, a recovered donor had either two negative PCRs, clearance, or symptom resolution. In germline, CDR1 is ENHRY, CDR2 SYGVKD. After removal of 3 bases from V and 8 bases from J, the junction contained 11 bases not matched to a gene. This CDR3 has 16 residues. In the study's own analysis: Reference gene primer amplification yielded estimated nucleated cell counts. Assay used: immunoSEQ multiplex PCR; TCRdb lists only in-frame clones, some missing. From that table come the V and J calls and clone size; the DNA was used to work out D and trimming. Of fewer than 200,000 clones in the sample, roughly 80% were seen once.

This chain connects TRBV10-3 to TRBJ1-4; TRBD1 aligns across 8 bases. Sequenced sample: PBMCs or T cells enriched from blood (not recorded which). The receptor was derived from a man aged 50 to 60 who had recovered from COVID-19. The CDR3 DNA reads as TGTGCCATCAGTGACATCAGGGGGCGCGAATTGGAAAAACTGTTTTTT. Translation: CAISDIRGRELEKLFF.